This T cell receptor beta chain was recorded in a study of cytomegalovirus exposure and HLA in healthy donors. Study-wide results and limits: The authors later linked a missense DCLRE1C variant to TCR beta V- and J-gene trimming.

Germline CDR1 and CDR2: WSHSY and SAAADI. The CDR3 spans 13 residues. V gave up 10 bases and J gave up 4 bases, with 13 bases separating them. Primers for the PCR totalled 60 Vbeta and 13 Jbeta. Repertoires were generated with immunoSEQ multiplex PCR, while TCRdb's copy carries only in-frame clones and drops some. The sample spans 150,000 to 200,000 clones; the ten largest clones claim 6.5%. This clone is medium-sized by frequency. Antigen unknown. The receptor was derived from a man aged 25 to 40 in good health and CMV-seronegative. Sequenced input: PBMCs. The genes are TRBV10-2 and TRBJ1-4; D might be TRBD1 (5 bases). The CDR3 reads CATYGDYNEKLFF. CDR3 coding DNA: TGCGCCACCTACGGGGACTATAATGAAAAACTGTTTTTT.